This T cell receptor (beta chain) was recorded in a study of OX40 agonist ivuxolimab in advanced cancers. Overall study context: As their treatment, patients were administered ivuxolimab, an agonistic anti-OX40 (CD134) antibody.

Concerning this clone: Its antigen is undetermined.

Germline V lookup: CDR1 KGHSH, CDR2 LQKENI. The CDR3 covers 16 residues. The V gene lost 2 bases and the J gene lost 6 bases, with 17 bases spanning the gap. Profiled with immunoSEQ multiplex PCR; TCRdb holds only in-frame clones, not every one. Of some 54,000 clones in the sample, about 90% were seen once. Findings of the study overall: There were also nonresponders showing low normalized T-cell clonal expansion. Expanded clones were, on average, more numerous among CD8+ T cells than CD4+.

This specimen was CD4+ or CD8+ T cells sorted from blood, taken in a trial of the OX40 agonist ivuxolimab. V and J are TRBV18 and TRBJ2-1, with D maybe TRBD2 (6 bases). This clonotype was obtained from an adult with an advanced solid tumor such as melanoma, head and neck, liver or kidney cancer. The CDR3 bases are TGTGCCAGCTCACCAGGAGCGGGTGGAGGGCTCAATGAGCAGTTCTTC. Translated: CASSPGAGGGLNEQFF.